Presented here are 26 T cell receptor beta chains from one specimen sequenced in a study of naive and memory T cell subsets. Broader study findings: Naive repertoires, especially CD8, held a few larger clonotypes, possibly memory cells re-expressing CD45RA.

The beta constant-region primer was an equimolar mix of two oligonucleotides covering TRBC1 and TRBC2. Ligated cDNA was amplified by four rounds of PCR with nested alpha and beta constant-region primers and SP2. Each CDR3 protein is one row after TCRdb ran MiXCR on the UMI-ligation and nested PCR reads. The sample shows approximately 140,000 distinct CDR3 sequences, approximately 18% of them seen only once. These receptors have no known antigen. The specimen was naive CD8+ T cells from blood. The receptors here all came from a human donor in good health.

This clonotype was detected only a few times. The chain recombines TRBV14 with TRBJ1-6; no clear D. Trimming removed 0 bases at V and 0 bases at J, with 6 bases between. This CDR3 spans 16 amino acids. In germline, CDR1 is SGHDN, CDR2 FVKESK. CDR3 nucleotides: TGTGCCAGCAGCCAAGAGGGGAGCTCCTATAATTCACCCCTCCACTTT. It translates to CASSQEGSSYNSPLHF.

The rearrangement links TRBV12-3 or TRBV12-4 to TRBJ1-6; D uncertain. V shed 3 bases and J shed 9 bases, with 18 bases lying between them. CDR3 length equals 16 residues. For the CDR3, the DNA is TGTGCCAGCAGTTTCACAGCCCTCAGATTCGGTTCACCCCTCCACTTT. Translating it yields CASSFTALRFGSPLHF.

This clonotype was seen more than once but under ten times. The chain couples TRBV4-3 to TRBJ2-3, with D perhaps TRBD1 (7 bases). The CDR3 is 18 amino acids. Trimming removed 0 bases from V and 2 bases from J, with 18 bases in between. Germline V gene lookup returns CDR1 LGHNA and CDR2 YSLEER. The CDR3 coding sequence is TGCGCCAGCAGCCAAGATCGGGGGACAGTGGCATTCACAGATACGCAGTATTTT. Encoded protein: CASSQDRGTVAFTDTQYF.

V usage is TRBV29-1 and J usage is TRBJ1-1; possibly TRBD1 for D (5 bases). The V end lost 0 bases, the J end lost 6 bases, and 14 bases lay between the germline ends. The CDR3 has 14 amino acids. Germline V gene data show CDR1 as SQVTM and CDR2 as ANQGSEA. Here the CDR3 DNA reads TGCAGCGTTGAAGATCGCGGGGCCTGGGCTGAAGCTTTCTTT. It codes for CSVEDRGAWAEAFF.

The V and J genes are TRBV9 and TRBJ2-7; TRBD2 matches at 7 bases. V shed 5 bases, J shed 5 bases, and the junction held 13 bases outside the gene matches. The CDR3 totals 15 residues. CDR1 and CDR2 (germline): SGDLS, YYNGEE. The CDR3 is CASSSGGLAADEQYF. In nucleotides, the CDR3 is TGTGCCAGCAGTTCTGGAGGGCTAGCGGCCGACGAGCAGTACTTC.

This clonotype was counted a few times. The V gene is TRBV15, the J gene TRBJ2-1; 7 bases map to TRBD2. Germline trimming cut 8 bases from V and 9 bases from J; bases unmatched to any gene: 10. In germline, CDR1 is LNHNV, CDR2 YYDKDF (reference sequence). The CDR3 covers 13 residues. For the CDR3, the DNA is TGTGCCACCCGGGGTCGGACTAGAAGTGAGCAGTTCTTC. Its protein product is CATRGRTRSEQFF.

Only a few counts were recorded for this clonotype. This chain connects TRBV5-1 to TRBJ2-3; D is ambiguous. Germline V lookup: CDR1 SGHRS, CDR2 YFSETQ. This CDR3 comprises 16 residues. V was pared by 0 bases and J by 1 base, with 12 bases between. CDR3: CASSLEMGLGTDTQYF. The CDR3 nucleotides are TGCGCCAGCAGCTTGGAGATGGGTCTAGGCACAGATACGCAGTATTTT.

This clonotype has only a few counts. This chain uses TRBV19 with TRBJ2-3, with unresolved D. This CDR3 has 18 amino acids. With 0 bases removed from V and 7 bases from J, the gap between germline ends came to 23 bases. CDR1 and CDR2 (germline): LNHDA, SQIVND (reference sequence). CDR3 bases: TGTGCCAGTAGTATAGATGGAGACCGACTGTATGGATTAAATACGCAGTATTTT. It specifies CASSIDGDRLYGLNTQYF.

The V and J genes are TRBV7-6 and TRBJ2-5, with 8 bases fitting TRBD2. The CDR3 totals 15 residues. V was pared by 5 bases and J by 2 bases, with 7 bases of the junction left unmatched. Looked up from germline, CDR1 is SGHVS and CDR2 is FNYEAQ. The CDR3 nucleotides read TGTGCCAGCAGCCCTCGACTAGCGCTGCAAGAGACCCAGTACTTC. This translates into CASSPRLALQETQYF.

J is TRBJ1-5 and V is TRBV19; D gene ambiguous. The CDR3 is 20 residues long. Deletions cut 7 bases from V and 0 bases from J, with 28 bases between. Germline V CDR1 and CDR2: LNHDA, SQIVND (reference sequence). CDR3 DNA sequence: TGTGCCAGTACCGCAAACCCCGGGCAGAATAAGAGGATTAGCAATCAGCCCCAGCATTTT. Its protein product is CASTANPGQNKRISNQPQHF. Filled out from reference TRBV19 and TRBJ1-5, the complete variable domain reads DGGITQSPKYLFRKEGQNVTLSCEQNLNHDAMYWYRQDPGQGLRLIYYSQIVNDFQKGDIAEGYSVSREKKESFPLTVTSAQKNPTAFYLCASTANPGQNKRISNQPQHFGDGTRLSIL.

In DNA, the CDR3 is TGTGCCAGCTGGGGGACCGGGGAGCTGTTTTTT. Translated, it gives CASWGTGELFF. The genes are TRBV12-3 or TRBV12-4 and TRBJ2-2; D assignment may be TRBD1 or TRBD2 (5 bases each). This CDR3 contains 11 residues. The V end lost 8 bases, the J end lost 5 bases, and 6 bases lay between the germline ends.

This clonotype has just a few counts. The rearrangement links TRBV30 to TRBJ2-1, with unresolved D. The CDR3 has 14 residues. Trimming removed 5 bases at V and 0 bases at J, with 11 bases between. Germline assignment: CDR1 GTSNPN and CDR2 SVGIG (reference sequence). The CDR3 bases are TGTGCCTGGGGAGACTTATACTCCTACAATGAGCAGTTCTTC. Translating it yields CAWGDLYSYNEQFF.

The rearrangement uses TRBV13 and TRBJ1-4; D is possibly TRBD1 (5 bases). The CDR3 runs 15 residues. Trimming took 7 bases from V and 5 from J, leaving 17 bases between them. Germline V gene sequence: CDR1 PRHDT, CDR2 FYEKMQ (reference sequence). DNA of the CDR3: TGTGCCAGCACCACCAGAGACAGAAAAAATGAAAAACTGTTTTTT. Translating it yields CASTTRDRKNEKLFF.

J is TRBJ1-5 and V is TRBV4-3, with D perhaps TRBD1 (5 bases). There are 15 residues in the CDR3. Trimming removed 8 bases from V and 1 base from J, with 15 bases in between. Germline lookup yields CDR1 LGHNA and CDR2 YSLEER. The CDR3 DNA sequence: TGCGCCAGCTCCCCGTGGAGGGGAAGCAATCAGCCCCAGCATTTT. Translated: CASSPWRGSNQPQHF.

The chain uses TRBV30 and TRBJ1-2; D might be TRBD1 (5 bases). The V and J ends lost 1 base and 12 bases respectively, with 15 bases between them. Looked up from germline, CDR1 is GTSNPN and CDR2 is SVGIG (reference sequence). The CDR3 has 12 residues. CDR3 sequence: CAWSALRGVDTF. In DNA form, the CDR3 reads TGTGCCTGGAGTGCGTTGAGGGGTGTTGACACCTTC.

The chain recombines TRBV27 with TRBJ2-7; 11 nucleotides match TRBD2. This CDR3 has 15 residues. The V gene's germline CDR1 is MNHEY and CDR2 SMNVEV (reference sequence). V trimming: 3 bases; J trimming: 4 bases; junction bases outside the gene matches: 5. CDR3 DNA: TGTGCCAGCAGTTTTCGACTAGCGGGATCGTACGAGCAGTACTTC. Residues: CASSFRLAGSYEQYF.

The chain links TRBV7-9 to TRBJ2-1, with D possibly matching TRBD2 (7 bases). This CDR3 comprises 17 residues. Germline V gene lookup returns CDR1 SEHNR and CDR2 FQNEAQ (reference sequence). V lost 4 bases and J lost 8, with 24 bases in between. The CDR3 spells CASSYPPGGAPLDEQFF. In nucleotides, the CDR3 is TGTGCCAGCAGCTATCCCCCGGGGGGCGCCCCTTTGGATGAGCAGTTCTTC.

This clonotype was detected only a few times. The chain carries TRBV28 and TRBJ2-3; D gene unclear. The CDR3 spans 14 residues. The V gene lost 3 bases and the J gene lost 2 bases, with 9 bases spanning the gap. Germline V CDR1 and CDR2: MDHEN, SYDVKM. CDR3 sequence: CASSFGSDTDTQYF. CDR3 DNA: TGTGCCAGCAGTTTTGGGTCAGACACAGATACGCAGTATTTT.

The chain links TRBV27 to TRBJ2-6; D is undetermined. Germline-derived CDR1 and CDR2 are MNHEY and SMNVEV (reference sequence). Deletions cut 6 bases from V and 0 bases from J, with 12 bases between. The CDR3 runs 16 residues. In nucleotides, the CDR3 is TGTGCCAGCAGAGGGATACCGGTCTCTGGGGCCAACGTCCTGACTTTC. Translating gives CASRGIPVSGANVLTF.

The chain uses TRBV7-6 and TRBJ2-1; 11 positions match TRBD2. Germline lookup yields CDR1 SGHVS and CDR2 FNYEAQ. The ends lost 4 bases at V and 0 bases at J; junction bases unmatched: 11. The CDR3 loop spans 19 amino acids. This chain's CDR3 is CASSSDSPLAGVSYNEQFF. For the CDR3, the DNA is TGTGCCAGCAGCTCCGACTCCCCACTAGCGGGGGTCTCCTACAATGAGCAGTTCTTC. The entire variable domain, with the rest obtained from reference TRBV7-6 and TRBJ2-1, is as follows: GAGVSQSPRYKVTKRGQDVALRCDPISGHVSLYWYRQALGQGPEFLTYFNYEAQQDKSGLPNDRFSAERPEGSISTLTIQRTEQRDSAMYRCASSSDSPLAGVSYNEQFFGPGTRLTVL.

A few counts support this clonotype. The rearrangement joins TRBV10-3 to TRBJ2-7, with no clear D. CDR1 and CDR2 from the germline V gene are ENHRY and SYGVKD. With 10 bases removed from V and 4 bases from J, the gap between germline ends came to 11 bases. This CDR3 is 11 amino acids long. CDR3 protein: CATSTEYEQYF. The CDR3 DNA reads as TGTGCCACCTCCACTGAGTACGAGCAGTACTTC.

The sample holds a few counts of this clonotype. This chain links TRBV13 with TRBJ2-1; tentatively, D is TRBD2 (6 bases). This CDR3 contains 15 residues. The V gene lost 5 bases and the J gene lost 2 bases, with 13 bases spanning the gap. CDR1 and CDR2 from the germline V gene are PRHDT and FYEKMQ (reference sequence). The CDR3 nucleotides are TGTGCCAGCAGCCCCCCGGAGGGGACCTACAATGAGCAGTTCTTC. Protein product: CASSPPEGTYNEQFF.

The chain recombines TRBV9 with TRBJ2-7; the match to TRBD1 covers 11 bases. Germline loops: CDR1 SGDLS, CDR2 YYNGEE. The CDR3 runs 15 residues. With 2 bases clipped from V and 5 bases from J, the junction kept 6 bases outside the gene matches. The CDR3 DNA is TGTGCCAGCAGCGTTCGGACAGGGGGCAGGGACGAGCAGTACTTC. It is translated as CASSVRTGGRDEQYF.

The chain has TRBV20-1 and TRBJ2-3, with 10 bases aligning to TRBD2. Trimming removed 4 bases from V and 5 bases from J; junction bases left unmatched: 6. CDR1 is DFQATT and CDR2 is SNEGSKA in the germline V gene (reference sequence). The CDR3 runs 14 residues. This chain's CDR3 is CSANGLAVLDTQYF. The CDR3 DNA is TGCAGTGCTAATGGACTAGCGGTACTAGATACGCAGTATTTT.

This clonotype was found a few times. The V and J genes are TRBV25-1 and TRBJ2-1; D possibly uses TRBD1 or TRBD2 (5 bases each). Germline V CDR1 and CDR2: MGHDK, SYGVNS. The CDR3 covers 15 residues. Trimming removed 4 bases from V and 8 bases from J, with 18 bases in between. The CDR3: CASSGPGPDHDEQFF. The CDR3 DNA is TGTGCCAGCAGTGGACCGGGACCAGACCACGATGAGCAGTTCTTC.

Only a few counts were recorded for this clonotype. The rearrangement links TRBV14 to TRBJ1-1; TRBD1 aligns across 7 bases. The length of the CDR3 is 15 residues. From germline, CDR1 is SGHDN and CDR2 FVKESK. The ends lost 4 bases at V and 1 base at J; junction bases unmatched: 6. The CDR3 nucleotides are TGTGCCAGCAGCCGGGCAGGGGGGGAGAACACTGAAGCTTTCTTT. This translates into CASSRAGGENTEAFF. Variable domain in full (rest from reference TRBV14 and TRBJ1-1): EAGVTQFPSHSVIEKGQTVTLRCDPISGHDNLYWYRRVMGKEIKFLLHFVKESKQDESGMPNNRFLAERTGGTYSTLKVQPAELEDSGVYFCASSRAGGENTEAFFGQGTRLTVV.